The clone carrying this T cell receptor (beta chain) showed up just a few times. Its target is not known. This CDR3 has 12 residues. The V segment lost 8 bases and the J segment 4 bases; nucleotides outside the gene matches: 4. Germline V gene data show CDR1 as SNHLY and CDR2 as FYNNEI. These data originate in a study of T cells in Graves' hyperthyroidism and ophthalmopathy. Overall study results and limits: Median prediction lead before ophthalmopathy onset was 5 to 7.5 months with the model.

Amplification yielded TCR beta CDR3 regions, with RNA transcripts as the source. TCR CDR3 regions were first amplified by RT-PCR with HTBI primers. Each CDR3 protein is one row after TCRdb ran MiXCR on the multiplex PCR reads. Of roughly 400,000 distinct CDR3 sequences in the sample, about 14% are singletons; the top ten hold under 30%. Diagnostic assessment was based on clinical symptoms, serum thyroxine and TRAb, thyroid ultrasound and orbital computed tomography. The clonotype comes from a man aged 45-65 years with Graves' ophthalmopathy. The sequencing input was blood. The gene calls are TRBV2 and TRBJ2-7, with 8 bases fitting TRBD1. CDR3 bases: TGTGCCAGCCGGGACAGGTTTTACGAGCAGTACTTC. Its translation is CASRDRFYEQYF.